These 17 T cell receptor beta chains share one sample of origin, sequenced in a study of T cell responses to AZD1222 COVID-19 vaccine. Assay used: immunoSEQ multiplex PCR; TCRdb lists only in-frame clones, some missing. This table has roughly 60,000 clones, about 87% appearing once. The sequenced sample was peripheral blood, obtained on day 0 of AZD1222 vaccination. The receptor source for this set is an adult in good health.

The chain recombines TRBV27 with TRBJ1-2; TRBD1 is a possible D gene (6 bases). The germline V gene has CDR1 MNHEY and CDR2 SMNVEV (reference sequence). V lost 6 bases, J lost 2 bases, and 13 bases lay in between. The CDR3 contains 14 residues. CDR3 amino acids: CASSSTGTNYGYTF. The CDR3 region has the DNA TGTGCCAGCAGCTCTACAGGGACAAACTATGGCTACACCTTC.

The rearrangement joins TRBV27 to TRBJ1-6, with D unresolved. The germline gives CDR1 MNHEY, CDR2 SMNVEV (reference sequence). The V and J ends lost 3 bases and 0 bases respectively, with 6 bases between them. The CDR3 is 15 amino acids. The CDR3 region has the DNA TGTGCCAGCAGTTTGAGCAGCTCCTATAATTCACCCCTCCACTTT. It codes for CASSLSSSYNSPLHF.

CDR3 protein: CASSFRTSTDTQYF. The CDR3 region has the DNA TGTGCCAGCAGTTTCAGGACAAGCACAGATACGCAGTATTTT. The chain has TRBV27 and TRBJ2-3, with D perhaps matching TRBD1 (5 bases). This CDR3 region has 14 residues. Germline CDR1 is MNHEY and CDR2 is SMNVEV (reference sequence). V gave up 3 bases and J gave up 0 bases, with 7 bases separating them.

The chain recombines TRBV10-3 with TRBJ2-7; no clear D. This CDR3 contains 11 residues. Germline loops: CDR1 ENHRY, CDR2 SYGVKD. Trimming took 3 bases from V and 3 from J, leaving 3 bases between them. CDR3 residues: CAISDNYEQYF. In DNA, the CDR3 is TGTGCCATCAGTGATAACTACGAGCAGTACTTC.

This chain links TRBV6-6 with TRBJ2-5, with D unclear. V shed 5 bases and J shed 0 bases, with 10 bases lying between them. The CDR3 length is 14 residues. CDR1 and CDR2 from the germline V gene are MNHNY and SVGAGI (reference sequence). CDR3 sequence reads: CASSPLGNQETQYF. DNA of the CDR3: TGTGCCAGCAGTCCCCTCGGAAACCAAGAGACCCAGTACTTC.

The chain uses TRBV2 and TRBJ1-4, with D unclear. Germline CDR1 reads SNHLY; CDR2 reads FYNNEI. The CDR3 covers 16 residues. V was pared by 1 base and J by 4 bases, with 13 bases between. CDR3 sequence (DNA): TGTGCCAGCAGTGAAGTGGGCGCCGGAAGTAATGAAAAACTGTTTTTT. This codes for CASSEVGAGSNEKLFF.

The rearrangement joins TRBV7-3 to TRBJ2-5; the D call may be TRBD1 or TRBD2 (5 bases each). Trimming took 3 bases from V and 5 from J, leaving 10 bases between them. CDR1 is SGHTA, CDR2 FQGTGA, per germline. CDR3 length: 13 residues. This chain's CDR3 is CASSLRQRETQYF. The CDR3 nucleotides are TGTGCCAGCAGCTTGAGACAGCGGGAGACCCAGTACTTC.

This clone was seen a handful of times. CDR3 loop: CASRGQGSGNQPQHF. As DNA, the CDR3 is TGTGCCAGCAGGGGGCAGGGTTCCGGCAATCAGCCCCAGCATTTT. The chain uses TRBV6-6 and TRBJ1-5, with a tentative D call TRBD1 (5 bases). The V end was cut by 6 bases, the J end by 2 bases, with 14 bases between. Germline CDR1 MNHNY, CDR2 SVGAGI (reference sequence). CDR3 length equals 15 residues.

The rearrangement joins TRBV6-1 to TRBJ1-5; the D gene is possibly TRBD1 (6 bases). The CDR3 has 14 residues. In germline, CDR1 is MNHNS, CDR2 SASEGT. The V end lost 3 bases, the J end lost 6 bases, and 12 bases lay between the germline ends. CDR3 nucleotides: TGTGCCAGCAGTGACAGGGGAGACGGTCAGCCCCAGCATTTT. The encoded protein is CASSDRGDGQPQHF.

The chain carries TRBV5-1 and TRBJ1-6; no reliable D call. V lost 0 bases to trimming and J lost 0 bases, with 7 bases between them. Looked up from germline, CDR1 is SGHRS and CDR2 is YFSETQ. This CDR3 spans 16 amino acids. As DNA, the CDR3 is TGCGCCAGCAGCTTGGACGGGAGCTCCTATAATTCACCCCTCCACTTT. This codes for CASSLDGSSYNSPLHF.

The rearrangement uses TRBV7-9 and TRBJ1-2; 11 bases fit TRBD1. The J segment lost 6 bases and the V segment lost 5 bases, leaving 5 bases of the junction unmatched. CDR3 length: 14 amino acids. CDR1 and CDR2 from the germline V gene are SEHNR and FQNEAQ (reference sequence). CDR3 nucleotide sequence: TGTGCCAGCAGCGTACTGGGACAGGGGGATGGCTACACCTTC. As protein: CASSVLGQGDGYTF.

The rearrangement joins TRBV5-1 to TRBJ1-1, with 7 positions matching TRBD1. Looked up from germline, CDR1 is SGHRS and CDR2 is YFSETQ. The CDR3 runs 14 residues. Trimming at V came to 4 bases and at J to 0 bases, leaving 3 bases not matched to a gene. The CDR3 loop is CASSATGVNTEAFF. The CDR3 bases are TGCGCCAGCAGCGCAACAGGGGTGAACACTGAAGCTTTCTTT.

The chain links TRBV5-1 to TRBJ1-4, with TRBD1 matching over 9 bases. The CDR3 sequence is 14 residues long. The germline V gene has CDR1 SGHRS and CDR2 YFSETQ. V trimming: 2 bases; J trimming: 5 bases; junction bases outside the gene matches: 1. The CDR3 sequence: CASSFGQGNEKLFF. The DNA for the CDR3 is TGCGCCAGCAGCTTCGGACAGGGGAATGAAAAACTGTTTTTT.

The CDR3 bases are TGTGCCTGGAGTCGAGGAATCACCTACGAGCAGTACTTC. Translation: CAWSRGITYEQYF. The chain combines TRBV30 with TRBJ2-7; D unclear. Germline V gene sequence: CDR1 GTSNPN, CDR2 SVGIG (reference sequence). V was cut by 2 bases and J by 2 bases, with 10 bases left in between. The CDR3 extends over 13 amino acids.

The sample holds one count of this clone. This chain links TRBV7-2 with TRBJ1-2; D remains unclear. CDR1 is SGHTA and CDR2 is FQGNSA in the germline V gene. The CDR3 has 13 amino acids. Trimming left V 1 base short and J 4 bases short, with 7 bases between. The DNA for the CDR3 is TGTGCCAGCAGCTTAGGGGGTTCCTATGGCTACACCTTC. It encodes CASSLGGSYGYTF.

V usage is TRBV7-9 and J usage is TRBJ2-7; tentatively, D is TRBD1 (6 bases). The V and J ends lost 3 bases and 2 bases respectively, with 11 bases between them. CDR3 length: 14 amino acids. In germline, CDR1 is SEHNR, CDR2 FQNEAQ (reference sequence). CDR3 sequence: CASSLGTRPYEQYF. The CDR3 nucleotides read TGTGCCAGCAGCTTGGGGACACGTCCCTACGAGCAGTACTTC.

In this sample, this clone turned up a few times. The rearrangement joins TRBV6-5 to TRBJ1-6; D remains ambiguous. The CDR3 is 14 amino acids. From germline, CDR1 is MNHEY and CDR2 SVGAGI. The V and J ends lost 9 bases and 4 bases respectively, with 13 bases between them. The CDR3 DNA follows: TGTGCCAGTTCGTCGACGGCTTATAATTCACCCCTCCACTTT. Amino acid sequence: CASSSTAYNSPLHF.